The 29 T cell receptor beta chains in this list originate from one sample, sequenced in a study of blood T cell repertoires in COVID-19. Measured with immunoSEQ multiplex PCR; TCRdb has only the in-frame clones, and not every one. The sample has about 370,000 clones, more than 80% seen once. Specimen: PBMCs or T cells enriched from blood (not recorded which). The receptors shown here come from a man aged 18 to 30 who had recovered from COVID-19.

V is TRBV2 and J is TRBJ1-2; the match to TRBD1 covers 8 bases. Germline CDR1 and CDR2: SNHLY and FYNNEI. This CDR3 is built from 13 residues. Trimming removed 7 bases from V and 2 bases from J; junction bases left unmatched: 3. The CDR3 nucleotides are TGTGCCAGCACCGGACAGGGAAACTATGGCTACACCTTC. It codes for CASTGQGNYGYTF.

The CDR3 sequence is CASSLDPGGEETQYF. CDR3 DNA sequence: TGTGCCAGCAGCTTGGACCCCGGTGGGGAGGAGACCCAGTACTTC. This rearrangement joins TRBV5-5 to TRBJ2-5; possibly TRBD2 for D (5 bases). The germline V and J ends were trimmed by 0 bases and 5 bases, with 14 bases remaining between them. CDR3 size: 15 residues. CDR1 and CDR2 from the germline V gene are SGHKS and YYEKEE (reference sequence). Combining the CDR3 with reference TRBV5-5 and TRBJ2-5 gives the whole variable domain DAGVTQSPTHLIKTRGQQVTLRCSPISGHKSVSWYQQVLGQGPQFIFQYYEKEERGRGNFPDRFSARQFPNYSSELNVNALLLGDSALYLCASSLDPGGEETQYFGPGTRLLVL.

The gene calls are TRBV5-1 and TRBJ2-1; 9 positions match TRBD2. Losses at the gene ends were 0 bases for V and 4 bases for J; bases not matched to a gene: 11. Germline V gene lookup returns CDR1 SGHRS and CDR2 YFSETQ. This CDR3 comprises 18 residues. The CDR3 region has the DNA TGCGCCAGCAGCTTGGAGGCTAGCGGGATGAACCTTTACAATGAGCAGTTCTTC. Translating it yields CASSLEASGMNLYNEQFF.

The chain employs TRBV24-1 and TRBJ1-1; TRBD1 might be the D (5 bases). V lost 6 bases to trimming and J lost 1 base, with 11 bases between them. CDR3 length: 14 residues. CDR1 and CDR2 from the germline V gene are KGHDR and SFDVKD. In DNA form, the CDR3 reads TGTGCCACCAGTCCCTCGGACAAGAACACTGAAGCTTTCTTT. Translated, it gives CATSPSDKNTEAFF.

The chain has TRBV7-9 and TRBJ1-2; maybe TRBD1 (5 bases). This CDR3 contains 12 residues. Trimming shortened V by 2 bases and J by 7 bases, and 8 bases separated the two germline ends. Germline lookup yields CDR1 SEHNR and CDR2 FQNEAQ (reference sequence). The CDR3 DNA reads TGTGCCAGCAGCTTACAGGGTCGTGGCTACACCTTC. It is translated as CASSLQGRGYTF.

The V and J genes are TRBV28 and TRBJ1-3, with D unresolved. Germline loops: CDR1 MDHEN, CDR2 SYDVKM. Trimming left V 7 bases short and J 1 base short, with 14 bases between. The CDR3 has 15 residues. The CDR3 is CASTPREISGNTIYF. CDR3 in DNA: TGTGCCAGCACCCCTCGGGAGATATCTGGAAACACCATATATTTT.

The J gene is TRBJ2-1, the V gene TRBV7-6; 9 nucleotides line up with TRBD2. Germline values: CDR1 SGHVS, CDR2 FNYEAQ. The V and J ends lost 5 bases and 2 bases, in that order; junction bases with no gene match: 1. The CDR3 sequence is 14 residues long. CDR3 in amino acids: CASSGGRAYNEQFF. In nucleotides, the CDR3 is TGTGCCAGCAGCGGCGGGAGGGCCTACAATGAGCAGTTCTTC.

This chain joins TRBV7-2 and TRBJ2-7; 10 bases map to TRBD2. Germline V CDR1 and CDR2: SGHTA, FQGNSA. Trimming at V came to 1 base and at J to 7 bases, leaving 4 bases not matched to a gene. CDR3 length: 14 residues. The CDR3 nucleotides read TGTGCCAGCAGCTTAGAGCGGGGGGGCAATGAGCAGTACTTC. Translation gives CASSLERGGNEQYF.

The CDR3 here is CASSENRRNTIYF. In DNA, the CDR3 is TGTGCCAGCAGCGAAAACAGGAGAAACACCATATATTTT. V is TRBV4-2 and J is TRBJ1-3; possibly TRBD1 for D (5 bases). CDR1 is LGHNA and CDR2 is YNFKEQ in the germline V gene. Trimming shortened V by 5 bases and J by 5 bases, and 10 bases separated the two germline ends. The CDR3 totals 13 residues.

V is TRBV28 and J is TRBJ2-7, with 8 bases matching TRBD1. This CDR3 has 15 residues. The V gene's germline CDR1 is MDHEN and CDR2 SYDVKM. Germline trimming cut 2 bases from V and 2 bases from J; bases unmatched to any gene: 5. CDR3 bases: TGTGCCAGCAGTTTAGCGGACAGGGTAGCCTACGAGCAGTACTTC. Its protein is CASSLADRVAYEQYF.

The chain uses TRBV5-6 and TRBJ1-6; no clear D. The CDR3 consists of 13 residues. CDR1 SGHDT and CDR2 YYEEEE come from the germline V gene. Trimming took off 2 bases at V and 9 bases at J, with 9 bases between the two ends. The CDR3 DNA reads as TGTGCCAGCAGCTTTGAACAGCTTTCACCCCTCCACTTT. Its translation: CASSFEQLSPLHF.

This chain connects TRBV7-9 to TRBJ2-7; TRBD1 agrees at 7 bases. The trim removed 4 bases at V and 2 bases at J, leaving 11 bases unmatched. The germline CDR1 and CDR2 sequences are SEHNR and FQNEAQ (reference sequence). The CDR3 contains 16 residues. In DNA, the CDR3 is TGTGCCAGCAGCTCGTCCACAGGGGAAGAACCCTACGAGCAGTACTTC. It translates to CASSSSTGEEPYEQYF.

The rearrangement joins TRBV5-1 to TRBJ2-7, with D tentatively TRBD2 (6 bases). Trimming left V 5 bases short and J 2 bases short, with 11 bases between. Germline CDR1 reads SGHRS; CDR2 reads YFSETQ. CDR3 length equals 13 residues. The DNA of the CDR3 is TGCGCCAGCAGAAGGGAGGCAACCTACGAGCAGTACTTC. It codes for CASRREATYEQYF.

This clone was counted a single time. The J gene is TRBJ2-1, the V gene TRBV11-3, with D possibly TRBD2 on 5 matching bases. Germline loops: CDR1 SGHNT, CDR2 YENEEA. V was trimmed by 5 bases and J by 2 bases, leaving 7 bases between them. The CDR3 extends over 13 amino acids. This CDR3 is CASSAGTYNEQFF. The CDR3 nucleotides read TGTGCCAGCAGCGCCGGGACCTACAATGAGCAGTTCTTC.

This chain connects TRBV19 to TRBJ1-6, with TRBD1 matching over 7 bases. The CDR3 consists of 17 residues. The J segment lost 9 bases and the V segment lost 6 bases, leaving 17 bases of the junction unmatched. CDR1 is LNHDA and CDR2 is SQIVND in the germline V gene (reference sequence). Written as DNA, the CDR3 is TGTGCCAGTAGATCGCCTAAACAGGGGATATTGAGTTCACCCCTCCACTTT. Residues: CASRSPKQGILSSPLHF. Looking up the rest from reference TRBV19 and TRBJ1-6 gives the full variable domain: DGGITQSPKYLFRKEGQNVTLSCEQNLNHDAMYWYRQDPGQGLRLIYYSQIVNDFQKGDIAEGYSVSREKKESFPLTVTSAQKNPTAFYLCASRSPKQGILSSPLHFGNGTRLTVT.

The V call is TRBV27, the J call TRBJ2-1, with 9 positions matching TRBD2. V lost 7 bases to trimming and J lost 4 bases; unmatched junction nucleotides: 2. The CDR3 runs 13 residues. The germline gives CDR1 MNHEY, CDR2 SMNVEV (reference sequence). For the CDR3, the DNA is TGTGCCAGCAAGGGACTAGCTTACAATGAGCAGTTCTTC. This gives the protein CASKGLAYNEQFF.

In DNA form, the CDR3 reads TGTGCCAGCAGTTACTATACTAGCGGGGGGCCCTACGAGCAGTACTTC. Translating it yields CASSYYTSGGPYEQYF. The rearrangement links TRBV6-2 or TRBV6-3 to TRBJ2-7; 12 bases are shared with TRBD2. The CDR3 loop spans 16 amino acids. Germline CDR1 reads MNHEY; CDR2 reads SVGEGT. V was pared by 1 base and J by 2 bases, with 3 bases of the junction left unmatched.

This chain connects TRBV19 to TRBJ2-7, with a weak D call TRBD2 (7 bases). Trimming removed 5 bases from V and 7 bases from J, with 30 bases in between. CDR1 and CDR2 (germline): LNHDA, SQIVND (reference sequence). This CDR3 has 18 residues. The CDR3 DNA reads TGTGCCAGTAGTCTGGGGGGGCCTGCCCTAGGACTCGCTGGAGAGCAGTACTTC. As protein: CASSLGGPALGLAGEQYF. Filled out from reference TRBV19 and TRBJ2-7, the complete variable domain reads DGGITQSPKYLFRKEGQNVTLSCEQNLNHDAMYWYRQDPGQGLRLIYYSQIVNDFQKGDIAEGYSVSREKKESFPLTVTSAQKNPTAFYLCASSLGGPALGLAGEQYFGPGTRLTVT.

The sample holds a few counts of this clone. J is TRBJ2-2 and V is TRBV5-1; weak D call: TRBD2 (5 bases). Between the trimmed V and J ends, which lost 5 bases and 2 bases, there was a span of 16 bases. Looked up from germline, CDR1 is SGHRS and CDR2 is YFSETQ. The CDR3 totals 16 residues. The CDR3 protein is CASSRERIINTGELFF. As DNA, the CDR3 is TGCGCCAGCAGTCGAGAGCGGATAATTAACACCGGGGAGCTGTTTTTT.

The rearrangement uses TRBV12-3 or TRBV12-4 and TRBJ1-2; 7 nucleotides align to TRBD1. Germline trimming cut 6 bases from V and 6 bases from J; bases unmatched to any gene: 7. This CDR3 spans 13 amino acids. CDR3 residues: CASSLQGLDGYTF. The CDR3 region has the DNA TGTGCCAGCAGCCTACAGGGGTTGGATGGCTACACCTTC.

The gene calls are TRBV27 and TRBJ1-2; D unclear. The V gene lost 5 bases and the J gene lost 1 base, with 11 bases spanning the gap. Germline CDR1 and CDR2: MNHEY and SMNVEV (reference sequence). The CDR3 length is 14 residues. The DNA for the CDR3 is TGTGCCAGCAGTCTTCGTCCCCGTAACTATGGCTACACCTTC. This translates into CASSLRPRNYGYTF.

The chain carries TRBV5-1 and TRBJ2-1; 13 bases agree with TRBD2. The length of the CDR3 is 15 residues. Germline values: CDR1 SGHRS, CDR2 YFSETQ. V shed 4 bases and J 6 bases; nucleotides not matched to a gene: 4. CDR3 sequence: CASSLGTSGANEQFF. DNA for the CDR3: TGCGCCAGCAGCCTAGGGACTAGCGGGGCCAATGAGCAGTTCTTC.

CDR3 in amino acids: CASSVQGARQETQYF. The CDR3 bases are TGTGCCAGCAGCGTCCAGGGGGCCCGCCAAGAGACCCAGTACTTC. The chain uses TRBV9 and TRBJ2-5; 8 bases fit TRBD1. J gave up 1 base and V 2 bases, and 4 bases lay outside the gene matches. CDR3 length: 15 amino acids. The germline V gene encodes CDR1 SGDLS and CDR2 YYNGEE.

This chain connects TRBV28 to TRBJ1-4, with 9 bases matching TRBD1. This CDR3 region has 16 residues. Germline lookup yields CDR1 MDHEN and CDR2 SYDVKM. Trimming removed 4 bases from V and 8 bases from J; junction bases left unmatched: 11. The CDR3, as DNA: TGTGCCAGCAGTTCGATCCGGGACAGGGTGGGCGAAAAACTGTTTTTT. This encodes CASSSIRDRVGEKLFF.

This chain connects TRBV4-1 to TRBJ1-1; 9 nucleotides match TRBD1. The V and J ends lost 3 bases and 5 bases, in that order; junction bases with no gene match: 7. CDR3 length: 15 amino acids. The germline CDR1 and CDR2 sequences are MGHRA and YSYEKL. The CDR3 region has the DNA TGCGCCAGCAGCCATCCCGACAGGGGGGGGACTGAAGCTTTCTTT. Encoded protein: CASSHPDRGGTEAFF.

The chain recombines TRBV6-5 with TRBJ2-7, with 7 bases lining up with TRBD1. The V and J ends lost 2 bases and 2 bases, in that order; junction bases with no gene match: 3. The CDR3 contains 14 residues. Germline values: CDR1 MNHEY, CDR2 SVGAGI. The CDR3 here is CASSYVRGTYEQYF. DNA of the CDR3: TGTGCCAGCAGTTACGTCAGGGGGACCTACGAGCAGTACTTC.

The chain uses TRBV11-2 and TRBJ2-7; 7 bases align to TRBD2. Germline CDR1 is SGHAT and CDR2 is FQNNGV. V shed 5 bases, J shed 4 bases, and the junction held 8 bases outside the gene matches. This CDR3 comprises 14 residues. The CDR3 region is CASSPGGSRYEQYF. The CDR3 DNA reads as TGTGCCAGCAGCCCCGGGGGGAGTAGGTACGAGCAGTACTTC.

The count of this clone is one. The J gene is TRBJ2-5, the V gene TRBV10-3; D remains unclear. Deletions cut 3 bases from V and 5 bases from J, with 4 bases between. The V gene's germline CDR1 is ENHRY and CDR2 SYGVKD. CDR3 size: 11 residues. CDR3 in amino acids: CAISDVETQYF. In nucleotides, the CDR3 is TGTGCCATCAGTGACGTGGAGACCCAGTACTTC.

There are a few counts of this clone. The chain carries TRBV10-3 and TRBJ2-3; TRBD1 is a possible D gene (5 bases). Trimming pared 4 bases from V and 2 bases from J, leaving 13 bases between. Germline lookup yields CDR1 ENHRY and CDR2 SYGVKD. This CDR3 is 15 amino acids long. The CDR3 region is CAISGTGRITDTQYF. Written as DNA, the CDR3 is TGTGCCATCAGTGGTACAGGCCGAATCACAGATACGCAGTATTTT.